Shown below are 26 T cell receptor beta chains from a single sample sequenced in a study of T cells in Graves' hyperthyroidism and ophthalmopathy. Amplification targeted TCR beta CDR3 regions from RNA transcripts. HTBI primers drove first-round RT-PCR of the TCR CDR3. TCRdb ran MiXCR on the multiplex PCR reads and lists one entry per CDR3 protein. Among 700,000 to 850,000 distinct CDR3 sequences, 30% to 40% were seen once, and the ten largest hold around 30%. The sequenced material came from blood. These receptors came from a woman aged 40-49 years with Graves' hyperthyroidism.

This clonotype is a singleton in its sample. The chain combines TRBV4-1 with TRBJ2-7; D may be TRBD2 (6 bases). CDR1 MGHRA and CDR2 YSYEKL come from the germline V gene. V was trimmed by 1 base and J by 0 bases, leaving 16 bases between them. The CDR3 is made up of 17 amino acids. The CDR3 coding sequence is TGCGCCAGCAGCCAAGTTCCACCGGGACTCGGCTCCTACGAGCAGTACTTC. This codes for CASSQVPPGLGSYEQYF.

The genes are TRBV5-6 and TRBJ2-7; a weak D match, TRBD2 (6 bases). This CDR3 is built from 14 residues. V lost 7 bases to trimming and J lost 3 bases, with 17 bases between them. The germline gives CDR1 SGHDT, CDR2 YYEEEE. The CDR3 DNA follows: TGTGCCAGCGGACCGGGACGGGGGAACTACGAGCAGTACTTC. As protein: CASGPGRGNYEQYF.

The chain employs TRBV5-6 and TRBJ2-3, with D unclear. Trimming pared 3 bases from V and 3 bases from J, leaving 5 bases between. The germline V gene has CDR1 SGHDT and CDR2 YYEEEE. This CDR3 has 12 residues. The CDR3 loop reads CASSYTTDTQYF. CDR3 bases: TGTGCCAGCAGCTACACGACAGATACGCAGTATTTT.

This clonotype was observed a few times. The CDR3 is CASSYSTNGNTIYF. The CDR3 coding sequence is TGTGCCAGCAGTTACTCAACAAATGGAAACACCATATATTTT. The V and J genes are TRBV6-5 and TRBJ1-3, with D unclear. Germline V gene lookup returns CDR1 MNHEY and CDR2 SVGAGI. Trimming removed 0 bases at V and 3 bases at J, with 6 bases between. The CDR3 covers 14 residues.

This clonotype was recorded many times. The chain is built from TRBV11-2 and TRBJ2-7, with D unresolved. The CDR3 consists of 13 residues. Germline loops: CDR1 SGHAT, CDR2 FQNNGV. The V end lost 2 bases, the J end lost 3 bases, and 8 bases lay between the germline ends. The CDR3 DNA sequence: TGTGCCAGCAGCTTAAGAGCCCACTACGAGCAGTACTTC. Translated: CASSLRAHYEQYF.

This chain connects TRBV11-1 to TRBJ2-3; 10 bases fit TRBD2. The CDR3 is made up of 17 amino acids. Trimming took 5 bases from V and 2 from J; bases not matched to a gene: 10. The germline gives CDR1 SGHAT, CDR2 FQDESV (reference sequence). CDR3 amino acids: CASSQDGGTSATDTQYF. CDR3 bases: TGTGCCAGCAGCCAAGACGGGGGGACTAGCGCCACAGATACGCAGTATTTT.

The CDR3 DNA follows: TGCAGTGCTGGATCACGCCTCGGTGGGCAGAGGAACACTGAAGCTTTCTTT. It yields the protein CSAGSRLGGQRNTEAFF. The chain carries TRBV20-1 and TRBJ1-1; D uncertain. This CDR3 contains 17 residues. Trimming left V 5 bases short and J 1 base short, with 23 bases between. Per germline, CDR1 DFQATT and CDR2 SNEGSKA (reference sequence).

There are many counts of this clonotype. This chain connects TRBV12-3 or TRBV12-4 to TRBJ1-3; 8 bases match TRBD1. This CDR3 is 14 amino acids long. V lost 2 bases to trimming and J lost 8 bases; unmatched junction nucleotides: 5. Here the CDR3 reads CASSLQGAVDTIYF. CDR3 nucleotide sequence: TGTGCCAGCAGTTTACAGGGGGCCGTGGACACCATATATTTT.

This clonotype was detected ten times or more. This rearrangement joins TRBV29-1 to TRBJ2-3, with 13 bases aligning to TRBD2. Germline assignment: CDR1 SQVTM and CDR2 ANQGSEA. The CDR3 sequence is 12 residues long. V shed 4 bases and J 11 bases; nucleotides not matched to a gene: 3. CDR3 loop: CSVGLAGGVQYF. CDR3 nucleotide sequence: TGCAGCGTTGGACTAGCGGGAGGCGTGCAGTATTTT.

This clonotype was seen repeatedly, ten times or more. The chain joins TRBV7-2 to TRBJ1-2; no clear D gene. This CDR3 is 13 amino acids long. Germline V gives CDR1 SGHTA, CDR2 FQGNSA. V was pared by 5 bases and J by 4 bases, with 11 bases between. The CDR3 is CASSVDLLYGYTF. CDR3 in DNA: TGTGCCAGCAGCGTGGACCTCCTCTATGGCTACACCTTC.

There are many counts of this clonotype. The genes are TRBV7-8 and TRBJ1-3; the D gene is possibly TRBD1 (5 bases). The V gene lost 4 bases and the J gene lost 4 bases, with 14 bases spanning the gap. This CDR3 comprises 15 residues. The germline V gene encodes CDR1 SGHVS and CDR2 FQNEAQ. This CDR3 is CASSSVGGKGNTIYF. CDR3 DNA: TGTGCCAGCAGCTCAGTCGGGGGGAAAGGAAACACCATATATTTT.

The chain carries TRBV7-2 and TRBJ1-5; weak D call: TRBD1 (5 bases). This CDR3 comprises 16 residues. With 2 bases removed from V and 4 bases from J, the gap between germline ends came to 15 bases. In germline, CDR1 is SGHTA, CDR2 FQGNSA. The CDR3 sequence is CASSLKGRTENQPQHF. CDR3 in DNA: TGTGCCAGCAGCTTAAAGGGGAGGACGGAGAATCAGCCCCAGCATTTT.

In its sample, this clonotype was seen many times. The gene calls are TRBV25-1 and TRBJ1-6; 7 nucleotides line up with TRBD1. The junction had 8 bases not matched to a gene; V was cut back by 1 base and J by 8 bases. Germline V lookup: CDR1 MGHDK, CDR2 SYGVNS. The CDR3 is 16 amino acids. The CDR3 is CASSESGQGGDSPLHF. In DNA, the CDR3 is TGTGCCAGCAGTGAATCTGGGCAGGGGGGTGATTCACCCCTCCACTTT.

In its sample, this clonotype was seen a few times. The chain has TRBV4-3 and TRBJ1-2; TRBD1 matches 7 bases. The CDR3 is 15 residues long. Germline CDR1 reads LGHNA; CDR2 reads YSLEER. With 0 bases clipped from V and 4 bases from J, the junction kept 5 bases outside the gene matches. CDR3 coding DNA: TGCGCCAGCAGCCAAGAGTCGACAGGGAGCTATGGCTACACCTTC. This codes for CASSQESTGSYGYTF.

The chain employs TRBV20-1 and TRBJ1-4; D unresolved. The V end lost 0 bases, the J end lost 8 bases, and 13 bases lay between the germline ends. This CDR3 spans 14 amino acids. Germline assignment: CDR1 DFQATT and CDR2 SNEGSKA (reference sequence). The CDR3 DNA is TGCAGTGCTAGAGAAGCAGAGGTTATCGAAAAACTGTTTTTT. It specifies CSAREAEVIEKLFF.

This clonotype turned up a few times. The rearrangement links TRBV20-1 to TRBJ1-4, with a weak D call TRBD1 (5 bases). CDR1 is DFQATT and CDR2 is SNEGSKA in the germline V gene (reference sequence). V was trimmed by 0 bases and J by 11 bases, leaving 22 bases between them. This CDR3 has 16 amino acids. CDR3 DNA sequence: TGCAGTGCTAGAGATCAGGGAGGAAATCTGGCGGGGAAACTGTTTTTT. It codes for CSARDQGGNLAGKLFF.

This chain uses TRBV4-3 with TRBJ1-2, with D possibly TRBD1 on 6 matching bases. Germline loops: CDR1 LGHNA, CDR2 YSLEER. The CDR3 runs 14 residues. The V and J ends lost 2 bases and 7 bases respectively, with 14 bases between them. CDR3 sequence: CASSQNGQTAGYTF. The CDR3 coding sequence is TGCGCCAGCAGCCAAAACGGACAGACTGCTGGCTACACCTTC.

The sample holds many counts of this clonotype. This rearrangement joins TRBV10-1 to TRBJ2-7; D unclear. CDR1 is WNHNN and CDR2 is SYGVQD in the germline V gene (reference sequence). This CDR3 comprises 13 residues. V was clipped by 2 bases and J by 2 bases, with 7 bases between them. For the CDR3, the DNA is TGCGCCAGCAGTGAGCAGCCGACCTACGAGCAGTACTTC. This gives the protein CASSEQPTYEQYF.

This clonotype was seen at least ten times. This chain links TRBV6-5 with TRBJ2-6, with D uncertain. This CDR3 has 15 residues. CDR1 and CDR2 (germline): MNHEY, SVGAGI. The V and J ends lost 5 bases and 2 bases respectively, with 10 bases between them. In DNA, the CDR3 is TGTGCCAGCAGTCCGGGCGGTCCTGGGGCCAACGTCCTGACTTTC. Translated: CASSPGGPGANVLTF.

This clonotype turned up a few times. The genes are TRBV30 and TRBJ1-4, with D maybe TRBD1 (5 bases). The CDR3 is made up of 14 amino acids. The germline V and J ends were trimmed by 4 bases and 8 bases, with 17 bases remaining between them. Germline CDR1 and CDR2: GTSNPN and SVGIG (reference sequence). The CDR3 spells CAWKDTTRGEKLFF. CDR3 bases: TGTGCCTGGAAGGACACCACACGAGGGGAAAAACTGTTTTTT.

Points on this clonotype: A read error is possible here, since a much larger clone lies one base away. The conserved final phenylalanine or tryptophan is absent from the CDR3, which likely points to a read error. The chain joins TRBV20-1 to TRBJ2-7; 7 bases are shared with TRBD1. This CDR3 region has 11 residues. J gave up 7 bases and V 6 bases, and 6 bases lay outside the gene matches. Germline CDR1 reads DFQATT; CDR2 reads SNEGSKA (reference sequence). The CDR3 bases are TGCAGTGCCATCGACAGGGATGAGCAGTACCTC. It translates to CSAIDRDEQYL.

This clonotype came up many times. The chain carries TRBV6-6 and TRBJ1-6; 7 bases agree with TRBD1. The CDR3 is 13 residues long. V shed 8 bases and J 10 bases; nucleotides not matched to a gene: 8. Germline assignment: CDR1 MNHNY and CDR2 SVGAGI (reference sequence). The CDR3 here is CASGPDRESPLHF. The CDR3 DNA sequence: TGTGCCAGCGGACCAGACAGGGAGTCACCCCTCCACTTT.

This clonotype came up a few times. V usage is TRBV7-2 and J usage is TRBJ1-4; possible D gene TRBD1, 5 bases. Trimming removed 1 base at V and 10 bases at J, with 16 bases between. Looked up from germline, CDR1 is SGHTA and CDR2 is FQGNSA. This CDR3 has 15 residues. In nucleotides, the CDR3 is TGTGCCAGCAGCTTAGGGGGGGATCTCTCTGGAAAACTGTTTTTT. Its protein is CASSLGGDLSGKLFF.

The chain joins TRBV2 to TRBJ1-4; possibly TRBD1 for D (6 bases). Germline lookup yields CDR1 SNHLY and CDR2 FYNNEI. Trimming removed 7 bases from V and 7 bases from J, with 19 bases in between. This CDR3 comprises 15 residues. The CDR3 DNA reads TGTGCCAGCACCATAGCGGGGGGGCAGACTGAAAAACTGTTTTTT. As protein: CASTIAGGQTEKLFF.

This clonotype appeared many times. The chain uses TRBV29-1 and TRBJ1-1, with D unclear. The V end lost 7 bases, the J end lost 3 bases, and 9 bases lay between the germline ends. CDR3 length: 11 amino acids. The V gene's germline CDR1 is SQVTM and CDR2 ANQGSEA. The CDR3: CSASWDTEAFF. For the CDR3, the DNA is TGCAGCGCCTCATGGGACACTGAAGCTTTCTTT. The whole variable domain, filled in from reference TRBV29-1 and TRBJ1-1, reads SAVISQKPSRDICQRGTSLTIQCQVDSQVTMMFWYRQQPGQSLTLIATANQGSEATYESGFVIDKFPISRPNLTFSTLTVSNMSPEDSSIYLCSASWDTEAFFGQGTRLTVV.

This clonotype was counted a few times. The J gene is TRBJ1-5, the V gene TRBV27, with a weak D call TRBD1 (6 bases). The CDR3 is 14 residues long. Germline CDR1 and CDR2: MNHEY and SMNVEV (reference sequence). V lost 2 bases to trimming and J lost 3 bases, with 8 bases between them. The CDR3 spells CASSLGQLNQPQHF. The CDR3 DNA reads as TGTGCCAGCAGTTTAGGACAGCTCAATCAGCCCCAGCATTTT.